Included here is one T cell receptor (beta chain) sequence, with context. Its antigen is still unknown. The data originate from a study of OX40 agonist ivuxolimab in advanced cancers. Background on the study: Males comprised around 78% of the group, whose mean age was about 60 years (range 23 to 79). Two patients with cutaneous melanoma and one with hepatocellular carcinoma, three in total, showed partial responses.

Profiling relied on immunoSEQ multiplex PCR, and the TCRdb table lists in-frame clones only, not all of them. The table includes 60,000 to 90,000 clones, approximately 86% detected once. Germline V gives CDR1 SGHAT, CDR2 FQNNGV. Germline trimming cut 4 bases from V and 1 base from J; bases unmatched to any gene: 5. The CDR3 is made up of 15 amino acids. The study, taken as a whole, reports: The study did not work out the antigen specificity of the expanded peripheral T cells. Averaged across samples, CD8+ T cells carried more expanded clones than CD4+ did.

The source is an adult with an advanced solid tumor such as melanoma, head and neck, liver or kidney cancer. Sequences were derived from CD4+ or CD8+ T cells sorted from blood, sampled in a trial of the OX40 agonist ivuxolimab. The rearrangement joins TRBV11-2 to TRBJ2-7; 9 bases map to TRBD1. The DNA of the CDR3 is TGTGCCAGCAGCTATTCCGGGACAGGGTCCTACGAGCAGTACTTC. This codes for CASSYSGTGSYEQYF.